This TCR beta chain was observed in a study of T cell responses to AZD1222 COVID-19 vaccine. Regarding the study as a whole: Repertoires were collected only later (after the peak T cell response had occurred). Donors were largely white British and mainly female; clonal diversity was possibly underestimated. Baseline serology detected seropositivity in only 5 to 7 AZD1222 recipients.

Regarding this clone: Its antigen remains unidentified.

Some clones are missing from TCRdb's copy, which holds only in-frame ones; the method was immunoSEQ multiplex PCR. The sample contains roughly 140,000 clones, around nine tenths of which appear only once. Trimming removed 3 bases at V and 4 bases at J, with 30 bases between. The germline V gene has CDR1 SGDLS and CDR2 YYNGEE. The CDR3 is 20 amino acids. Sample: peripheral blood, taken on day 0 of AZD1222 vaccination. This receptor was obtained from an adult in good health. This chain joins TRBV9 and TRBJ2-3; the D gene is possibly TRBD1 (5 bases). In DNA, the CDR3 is TGTGCCAGCAGCGGTAAGGAGCTCCGAATCTTCGCAGGGTGGGCAGATACGCAGTATTTT. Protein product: CASSGKELRIFAGWADTQYF. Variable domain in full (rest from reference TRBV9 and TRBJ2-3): DSGVTQTPKHLITATGQRVTLRCSPRSGDLSVYWYQQSLDQGLQFLIQYYNGEERAKGNILERFSAQQFPDLHSELNLSSLELGDSALYFCASSGKELRIFAGWADTQYFGPGTRLTVL.